This section outlines one T cell receptor (beta chain) sequence together with its context. The antigen remains unidentified. The record originates from a study of CXCR3-negative and CXCR3-positive naive CD8 T cells. As for the study in general: Cumulative TRB read yield was 120 million to 150 million, averaging about 1.5 +/- 0.3 million per library.

Findings and limits, study-wide: Freshly isolated PBMCs were used in most assays, given partial CXCR3 loss after freezing. The study found comparably high diversity in both naive subsets and much lower diversity in memory CD8+ cells. Within a donor, both naive subsets shared TRBV-TRBJ usage, unlike memory cells.

The authors prepared UMI-labeled TRB cDNA libraries by 5' RACE. TCRdb re-analyzed the 5' RACE reads; it lists each CDR3 protein once, without DNA. The repertoire shows about 130,000 distinct CDR3 sequences; the top ten hold 0.45% to 0.6%. The TCR comes from a human donor in good health. Some clones in this sample may be carry-over from other donors' samples. The sequenced material came from naive CXCR3- CD8+ T cells from blood. The subset was: CD45RO-CCR7+CD27+CD95- naive CD8+ T cells lacking CXCR3 (TNR3-).

Here the CDR3 reads CASGLDIRTEAFF. J is TRBJ1-1 and V is TRBV12-5. The CDR3 is made up of 13 amino acids. Per germline, CDR1 LGHNT and CDR2 FRNRAP.